The T cell receptor beta chain described here comes from a study of T cells expressing NK-cell markers. Study-level information: Seven donors tested HCMV-seropositive and one tested seronegative among the eight sequenced.

The CDR3 runs 16 residues. Germline CDR1 is SGDLS and CDR2 is YYNGEE. TCRdb reworked the 5' RACE reads into one entry per CDR3 protein, no DNA. The repertoire table contains about 550,000 distinct CDR3 sequences. The TCR was taken from a man in his late teens or twenties in good health. This chain connects TRBV9 to TRBJ1-1; TCRdb indicates TRBD1, and absent DNA this call remains unverified. Sequencing was carried out using blood T cells: a sorted CD56 or NKG2C T cell subset, CD4+ or CD8+ T cells, or bulk PBMC T cells (not recorded which). Here the CDR3 reads CASSVGSDSPNTEAFF.